These T cell receptor beta chains were read from a single sample in a study of blood T cell repertoires in COVID-19. The assay was immunoSEQ multiplex PCR, and TCRdb's table has in-frame clones only and misses some. The top ten hold over 4% of the sample, which has fewer than 350,000 clones, just under 90% seen once. The sample consisted of PBMCs or T cells enriched from blood (not recorded which). All receptors derive from a woman aged 25-40 years with acute COVID-19. Both conserved end residues are part of each CDR3. The D gene is left open where the match is weak. Some rows have no size entry. The others give once, few or many, or a class for an expanded clone.

>TRBJ1-5|NA|TRBV30|NA
CAWSIGYGGNSNQPQHF
TGTGCCTGGAGCATAGGCTATGGGGGCAATAGCAATCAGCCCCAGCATTTT
>TRBJ1-4|NA|TRBV9|NA
CASSVGVATNEKLFF
TGTGCCAGCAGCGTAGGCGTAGCAACTAATGAAAAACTGTTTTTT
>TRBJ1-5|TRBD1|TRBV27|once
CASSLETGGGQPQHF
TGTGCCAGCAGTTTGGAGACAGGGGGCGGCCAGCCCCAGCATTTT
>TRBJ1-1|NA|TRBV6-2/TRBV6-3|NA
CASSMTANTEAFF
TGTGCCAGCAGCATGACAGCGAACACTGAAGCTTTCTTT
>TRBJ1-2|NA|TRBV28|NA
CASSPGEVLLGYTF
TGTGCCAGCAGTCCCGGGGAGGTCTTACTTGGCTACACCTTC
>TRBJ1-6|TRBD1|TRBV5-8|NA
CASSLTGQAGSPLHF
TGTGCCAGCAGCTTGACCGGACAGGCTGGCTCACCCCTCCACTTT
>TRBJ1-2|TRBD1|TRBV27|NA
CASSNRGLGGYTF
TGTGCCAGCAGTAACAGGGGGTTAGGTGGCTACACCTTC
>TRBJ2-7|NA|TRBV4-1|once
CASSHHVQGSYEQYF
TGCGCCAGCAGCCACCACGTACAGGGTTCCTACGAGCAGTACTTC
>TRBJ1-5|NA|TRBV19|NA
CASSIVRADQPQHF
TGTGCCAGTAGTATTGTCAGGGCCGATCAGCCCCAGCATTTT
>TRBJ1-6|NA|TRBV4-1|NA
CASSQDTRVWSHSPLHF
TGCGCCAGCAGCCAAGATACGAGGGTTTGGTCACATTCACCCCTCCACTTT
>TRBJ1-5|TRBD1|TRBV6-2/TRBV6-3|few
CASSERQGPNQPQHF
TGTGCCAGCAGTGAGCGACAGGGACCTAATCAGCCCCAGCATTTT
>TRBJ1-6|NA|TRBV28|NA
CASSFQADSSYNSPLHF
TGTGCCAGCAGTTTCCAGGCCGATAGCTCCTATAATTCACCCCTCCACTTT
>TRBJ1-2|TRBD1|TRBV9|once
CASRKQGAYYGYTF
TGTGCCAGCAGAAAACAGGGGGCATACTATGGCTACACCTTC
>TRBJ1-2|NA|TRBV28|NA
CASSLGEGVYGYTF
TGTGCCAGCAGCCTTGGGGAGGGGGTCTATGGCTACACCTTC
>TRBJ1-1|NA|TRBV28|NA
CASSVNTEAFF
TGTGCCAGCAGCGTGAACACTGAAGCTTTCTTT
>TRBJ2-1|TRBD2|TRBV14|few
CASSKIAGSYNEQFF
TGTGCCAGCAGTAAAATAGCGGGAAGCTACAATGAGCAGTTCTTC
>TRBJ1-1|NA|TRBV7-2|NA
CASSLDRKNTEAFF
TGTGCCAGCAGCTTAGACAGGAAGAACACTGAAGCTTTCTTT
>TRBJ1-1|TRBD1|TRBV6-1|NA
CASSERQGMNTEAFF
TGTGCCAGCAGTGAACGACAGGGGATGAACACTGAAGCTTTCTTT
>TRBJ2-7|TRBD1|TRBV4-1|NA
CASSRPGQGSYEQYF
TGCGCCAGCAGCCGACCGGGACAGGGCTCCTACGAGCAGTACTTC
>TRBJ2-2|TRBD2|TRBV3-1/TRBV3-2|NA
CASSQLAGSTGELFF
TGTGCCAGCAGCCAACTAGCGGGAAGCACCGGGGAGCTGTTTTTT
>TRBJ2-7|TRBD2|TRBV29-1|NA
CSVDVPGLASHEQYF
TGCAGCGTTGACGTACCGGGACTAGCGTCCCACGAGCAGTACTTC
>TRBJ2-1|NA|TRBV29-1|NA
CSVEEGASGHNEQFF
TGCAGCGTTGAAGAGGGGGCTAGCGGACACAATGAGCAGTTCTTC
>TRBJ2-1|TRBD2|TRBV19|NA
CASSIGLAADNEQFF
TGTGCCAGTAGTATCGGACTAGCGGCTGACAATGAGCAGTTCTTC
>TRBJ1-1|NA|TRBV7-9|once
CASSSSGNTEAFF
TGTGCCAGCAGCTCGAGCGGGAACACTGAAGCTTTCTTT
>TRBJ1-1|NA|TRBV7-3|NA
CASSLYRDTEAFF
TGTGCCAGCAGCTTATACAGGGACACTGAAGCTTTCTTT
>TRBJ2-7|NA|TRBV19|NA
CASSRAARGSEQYF
TGTGCCAGTAGTAGGGCCGCACGAGGGTCCGAGCAGTACTTC
>TRBJ2-3|NA|TRBV7-8|NA
CASSQRQFTDTQYF
TGTGCCAGCAGCCAACGACAGTTCACAGATACGCAGTATTTT
>TRBJ2-7|TRBD2|TRBV5-1|few
CASSIGRTSGNYEQYF
TGCGCCAGCAGCATCGGTCGGACTAGCGGTAACTACGAGCAGTACTTC
>TRBJ1-1|NA|TRBV7-6|NA
CASIQPAAQGPTEAFF
TGTGCCAGCATCCAACCGGCAGCCCAGGGGCCCACTGAAGCTTTCTTT
>TRBJ2-3|NA|TRBV6-2/TRBV6-3|NA
CASTPGWTAGSTDTQYF
TGTGCCAGCACCCCCGGTTGGACAGCGGGATCGACAGATACGCAGTATTTT
>TRBJ2-3|TRBD2|TRBV4-1|NA
CASSQEAPGLAADTQYF
TGCGCCAGCAGCCAAGAGGCCCCGGGACTAGCGGCAGATACGCAGTATTTT
>TRBJ1-3|NA|TRBV24-1|NA
CATSVATSGNTIYF
TGTGCCACCAGTGTTGCAACTTCTGGAAACACCATATATTTT
>TRBJ1-3|NA|TRBV12-3/TRBV12-4|NA
CASRGQLRNTIYF
TGTGCCAGCAGAGGACAGTTACGAAACACCATATATTTT
>TRBJ1-1|TRBD1|TRBV7-2|NA
CASSPSSRDRGRTEAFF
TGTGCCAGCAGCCCAAGCAGCCGGGACAGGGGGCGAACTGAAGCTTTCTTT
>TRBJ2-7|TRBD1|TRBV7-2|NA
CASSLAQTGGGEQYF
TGTGCCAGCAGCTTAGCCCAGACAGGGGGGGGTGAGCAGTACTTC
>TRBJ2-1|NA|TRBV7-3|NA
CASSSPGQGNNEQFF
TGTGCCAGCAGCTCCCCGGGACAAGGTAACAATGAGCAGTTCTTC
>TRBJ2-1|TRBD1|TRBV24-1|NA
CATSDYGQGKSNEQFF
TGTGCCACCAGTGACTACGGACAGGGGAAGAGCAATGAGCAGTTCTTC
>TRBJ2-2|NA|TRBV7-2|once
CASSFLSSGELFF
TGTGCCAGCAGCTTTCTGTCCTCCGGGGAGCTGTTTTTT
>TRBJ2-1|TRBD2|TRBV4-3|NA
CASSQETSGNNEQFF
TGCGCCAGCAGCCAGGAGACTAGCGGAAACAATGAGCAGTTCTTC
>TRBJ1-2|TRBD1|TRBV27|NA
CASSSGTGGGYGYTF
TGTGCCAGCAGTTCAGGGACAGGGGGAGGATATGGCTACACCTTC
>TRBJ1-5|NA|TRBV19|NA
CASSFSGGVNQPQHF
TGTGCCAGTAGTTTCTCGGGGGGCGTCAATCAGCCCCAGCATTTT
>TRBJ2-1|NA|TRBV21-1|NA
CASSRTSGSGGYNGQFF
TGTGCCAGCAGTAGGACTAGCGGGAGTGGCGGGTACAATGGGCAGTTCTTC
>TRBJ2-2|TRBD2|TRBV7-2|once
CASSLDGTSGSTGELFF
TGTGCCAGCAGCTTAGACGGGACTAGCGGGAGTACCGGGGAGCTGTTTTTT
>TRBJ2-2|NA|TRBV5-1|NA
CASGADQGLDTGELFF
TGCGCCAGCGGGGCCGATCAGGGTTTAGACACCGGGGAGCTGTTTTTT
>TRBJ1-2|NA|TRBV7-9|NA
CASSATFRGAYGYTF
TGTGCCAGCAGCGCAACTTTCCGGGGGGCCTATGGCTACACCTTC
>TRBJ2-3|NA|TRBV6-4|once
CASSVGRDTDTQYF
TGTGCCAGCAGTGTTGGGCGGGACACAGATACGCAGTATTTT
>TRBJ1-5|TRBD1|TRBV19|NA
CASTPGQGGYSNQPQHF
TGTGCCAGTACACCGGGACAGGGGGGTTATAGCAATCAGCCCCAGCATTTT
>TRBJ2-5|NA|TRBV18|NA
CASSPFASGNQETQYF
TGTGCCAGCTCACCCTTCGCATCGGGGAACCAAGAGACCCAGTACTTC
>TRBJ1-3|TRBD1|TRBV29-1|NA
CSVLRKGAGGNTIYF
TGCAGCGTTCTCCGGAAGGGGGCCGGGGGAAACACCATATATTTT